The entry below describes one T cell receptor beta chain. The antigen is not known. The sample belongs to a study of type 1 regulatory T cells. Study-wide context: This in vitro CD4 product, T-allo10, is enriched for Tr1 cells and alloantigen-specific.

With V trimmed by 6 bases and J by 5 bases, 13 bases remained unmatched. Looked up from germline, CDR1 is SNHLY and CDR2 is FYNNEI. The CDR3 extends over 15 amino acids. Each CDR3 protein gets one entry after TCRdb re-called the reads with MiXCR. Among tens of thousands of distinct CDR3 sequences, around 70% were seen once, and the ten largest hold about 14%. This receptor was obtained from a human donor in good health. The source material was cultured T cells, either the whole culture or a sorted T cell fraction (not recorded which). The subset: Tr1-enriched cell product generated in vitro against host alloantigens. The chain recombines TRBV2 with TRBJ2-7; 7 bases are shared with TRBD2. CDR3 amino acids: CASSVLGGGSHEQYF. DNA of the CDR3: TGTGCCAGCAGCGTCCTGGGCGGGGGTTCCCACGAGCAGTACTTC.